This TCR beta chain was sequenced during a study of tumor and adjacent non-tumor tissue in lung cancer. Study background: Histology: about twelve adenocarcinoma, a couple of squamous cell carcinoma, 1 small cell lung cancer. Stage I to III disease affected 10 men and roughly five women aged roughly 31 to 85.

Concerning this clonotype: Antigen unknown.

General study points: Tumor TCR diversity, when higher, was linked to shorter survival. Normal lung showed higher cumulative top 100 clone frequency than tumor.

The template was RNA from unsorted bulk tissue. A modified ARM-PCR protocol with three rounds of nested PCR amplified TCRbeta. TCRdb independently ran MiXCR on the multiplex PCR reads; one entry per CDR3 protein. The sample records about 68,000 distinct CDR3 sequences, about three fifths being singletons. This CDR3 comprises 14 residues. Germline CDR1 is SGHAT and CDR2 is FQNNGV. The V end lost 11 bases, the J end lost 2 bases, and 17 bases lay between the germline ends. The TCR originated in a man between 45 and 60 years old with non-small cell lung cancer. Sequencing was done on a sample of lung tumor tissue. The rearrangement links TRBV11-2 to TRBJ2-3; D gene uncertain. CDR3 loop: CAGTLGSDTDTQYF. CDR3 nucleotide sequence: TGTGCCGGAACCCTCGGCAGTGACACAGATACGCAGTATTTT.